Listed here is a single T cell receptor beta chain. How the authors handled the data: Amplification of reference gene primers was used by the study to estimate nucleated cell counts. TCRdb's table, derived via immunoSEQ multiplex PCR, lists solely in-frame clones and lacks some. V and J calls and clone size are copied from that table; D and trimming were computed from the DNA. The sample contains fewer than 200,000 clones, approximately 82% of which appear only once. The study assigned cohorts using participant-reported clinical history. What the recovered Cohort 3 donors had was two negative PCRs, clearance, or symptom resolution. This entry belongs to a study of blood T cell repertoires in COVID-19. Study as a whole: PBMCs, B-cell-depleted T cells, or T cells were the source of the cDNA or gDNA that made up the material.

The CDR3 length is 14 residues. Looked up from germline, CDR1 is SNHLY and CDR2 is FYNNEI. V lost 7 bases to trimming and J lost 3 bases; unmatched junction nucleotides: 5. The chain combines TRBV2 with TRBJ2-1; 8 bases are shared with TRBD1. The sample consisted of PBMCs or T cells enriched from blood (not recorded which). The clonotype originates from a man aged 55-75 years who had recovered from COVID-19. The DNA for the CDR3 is TGTGCCAGCAAGCAACAGGGGGTCTACAATGAGCAGTTCTTC. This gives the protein CASKQQGVYNEQFF.